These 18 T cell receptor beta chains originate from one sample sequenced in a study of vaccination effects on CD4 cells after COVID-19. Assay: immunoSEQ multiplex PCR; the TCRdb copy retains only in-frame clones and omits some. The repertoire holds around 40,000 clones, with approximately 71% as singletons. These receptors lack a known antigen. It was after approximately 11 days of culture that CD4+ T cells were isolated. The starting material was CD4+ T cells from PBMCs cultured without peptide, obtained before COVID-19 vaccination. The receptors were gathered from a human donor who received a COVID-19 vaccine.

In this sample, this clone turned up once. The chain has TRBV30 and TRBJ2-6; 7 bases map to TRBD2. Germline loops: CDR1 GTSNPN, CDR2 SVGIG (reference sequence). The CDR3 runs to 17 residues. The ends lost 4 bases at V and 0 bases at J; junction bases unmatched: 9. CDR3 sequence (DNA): TGTGCCTGGAAAATCGGGGGGTTACTCTCTGGGGCCAACGTCCTGACTTTC. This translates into CAWKIGGLLSGANVLTF.

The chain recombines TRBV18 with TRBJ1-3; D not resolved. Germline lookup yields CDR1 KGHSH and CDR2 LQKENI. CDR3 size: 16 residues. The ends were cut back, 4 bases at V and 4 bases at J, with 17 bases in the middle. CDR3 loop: CASSQPGLGGGNTIYF. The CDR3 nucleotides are TGTGCCAGCTCACAGCCGGGTCTCGGCGGAGGAAACACCATATATTTT.

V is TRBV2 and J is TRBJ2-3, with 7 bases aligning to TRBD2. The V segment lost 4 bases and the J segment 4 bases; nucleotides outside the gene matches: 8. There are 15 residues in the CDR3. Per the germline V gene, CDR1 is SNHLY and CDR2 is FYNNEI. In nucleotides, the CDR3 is TGTGCCAGCAGTGTGTTGCGGGAGCCACCAGATACGCAGTATTTT. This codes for CASSVLREPPDTQYF.

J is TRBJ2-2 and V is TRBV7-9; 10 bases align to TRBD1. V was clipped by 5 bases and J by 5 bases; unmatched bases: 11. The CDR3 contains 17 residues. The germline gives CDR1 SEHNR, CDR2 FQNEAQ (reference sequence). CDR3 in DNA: TGTGCCAGCAGCCGGACAGGGGGAGTGGACAATACCGGGGAGCTGTTTTTT. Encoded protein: CASSRTGGVDNTGELFF.

The CDR3 reads CASSLGFTDTYTEAFF. The CDR3 coding sequence is TGCGCCAGCAGCTTGGGGTTTACAGACACATACACTGAAGCTTTCTTT. This chain uses TRBV5-1 with TRBJ1-1; D remains ambiguous. Germline V gene sequence: CDR1 SGHRS, CDR2 YFSETQ. The CDR3 extends over 16 amino acids. Trimming stripped 0 bases from V and 3 bases from J, with 15 bases between.

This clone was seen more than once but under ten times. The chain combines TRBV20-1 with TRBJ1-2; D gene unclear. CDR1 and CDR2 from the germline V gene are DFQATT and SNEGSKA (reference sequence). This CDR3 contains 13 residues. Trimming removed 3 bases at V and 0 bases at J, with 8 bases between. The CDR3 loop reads CSASGSTNYGYTF. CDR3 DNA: TGCAGTGCTAGTGGGAGCACTAACTATGGCTACACCTTC.

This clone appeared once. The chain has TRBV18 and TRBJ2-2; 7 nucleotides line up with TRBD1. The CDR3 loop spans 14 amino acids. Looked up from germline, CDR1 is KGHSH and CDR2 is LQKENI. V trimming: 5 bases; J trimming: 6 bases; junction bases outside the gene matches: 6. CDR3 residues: CASSIQGLPGELFF. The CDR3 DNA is TGTGCCAGCTCAATACAGGGGTTACCCGGGGAGCTGTTTTTT.

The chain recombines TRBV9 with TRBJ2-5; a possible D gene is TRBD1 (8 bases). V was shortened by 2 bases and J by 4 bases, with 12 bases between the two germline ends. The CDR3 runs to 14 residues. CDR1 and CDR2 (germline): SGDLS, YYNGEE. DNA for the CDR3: TGTGCCAGCAGCGTGACAGGGGAGGGAGAGACCCAGTACTTC. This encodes CASSVTGEGETQYF.

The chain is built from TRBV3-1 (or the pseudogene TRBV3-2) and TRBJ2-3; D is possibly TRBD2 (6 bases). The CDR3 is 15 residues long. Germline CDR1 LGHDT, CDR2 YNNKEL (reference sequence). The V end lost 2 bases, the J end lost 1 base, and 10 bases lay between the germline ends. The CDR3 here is CASSQSSSGTDTQYF. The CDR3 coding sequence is TGTGCCAGCAGCCAAAGTTCTAGCGGCACAGATACGCAGTATTTT.

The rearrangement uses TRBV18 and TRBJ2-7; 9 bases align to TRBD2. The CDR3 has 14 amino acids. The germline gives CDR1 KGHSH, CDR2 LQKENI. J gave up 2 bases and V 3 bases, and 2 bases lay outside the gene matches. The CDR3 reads CASSPRGGAYEQYF. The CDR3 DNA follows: TGTGCCAGCTCACCGCGGGGGGGGGCCTACGAGCAGTACTTC.

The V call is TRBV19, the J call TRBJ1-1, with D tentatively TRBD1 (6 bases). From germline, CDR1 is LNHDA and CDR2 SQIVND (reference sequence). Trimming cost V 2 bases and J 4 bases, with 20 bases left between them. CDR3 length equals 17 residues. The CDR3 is CASSIIRGLVAGTEAFF. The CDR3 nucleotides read TGTGCCAGTAGTATAATCAGGGGCCTGGTCGCGGGCACTGAAGCTTTCTTT.

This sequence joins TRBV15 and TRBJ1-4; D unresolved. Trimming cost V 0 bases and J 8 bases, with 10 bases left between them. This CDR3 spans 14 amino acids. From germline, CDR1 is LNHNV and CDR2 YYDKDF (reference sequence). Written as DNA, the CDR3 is TGTGCCACCAGCAGAGATCGTGTTTTAGAAAAACTGTTTTTT. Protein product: CATSRDRVLEKLFF.

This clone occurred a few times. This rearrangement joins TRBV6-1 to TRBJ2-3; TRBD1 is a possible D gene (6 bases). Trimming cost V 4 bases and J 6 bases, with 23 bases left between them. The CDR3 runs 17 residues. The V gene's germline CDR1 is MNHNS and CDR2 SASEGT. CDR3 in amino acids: CASSANRVNQGSDTQYF. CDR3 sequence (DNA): TGTGCCAGCAGTGCAAACAGGGTAAATCAAGGTTCCGATACGCAGTATTTT.

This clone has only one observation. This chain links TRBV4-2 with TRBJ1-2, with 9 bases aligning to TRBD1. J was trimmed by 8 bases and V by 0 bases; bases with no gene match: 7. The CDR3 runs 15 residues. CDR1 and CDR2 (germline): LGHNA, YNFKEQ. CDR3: CASSQEGDRENGYTF. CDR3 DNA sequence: TGTGCCAGCAGCCAAGAGGGGGACAGGGAGAACGGCTACACCTTC.

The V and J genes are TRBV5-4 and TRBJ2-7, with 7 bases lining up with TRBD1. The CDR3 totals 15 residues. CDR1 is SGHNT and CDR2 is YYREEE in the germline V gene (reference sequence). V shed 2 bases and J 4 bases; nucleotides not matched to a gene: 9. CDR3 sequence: CASSFGADRAYEQYF. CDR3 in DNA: TGTGCCAGCAGCTTTGGGGCTGACAGGGCGTACGAGCAGTACTTC.

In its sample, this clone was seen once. The CDR3 nucleotides read TGCGCCAGCAGCTTGGCGCAGGGGCGAGCCTACGAGCAGTACTTC. Translated: CASSLAQGRAYEQYF. V usage is TRBV5-1 and J usage is TRBJ2-7; a possible D gene is TRBD1 (6 bases). Trimming cost V 0 bases and J 2 bases, with 12 bases left between them. Germline V CDR1 and CDR2: SGHRS, YFSETQ. This CDR3 spans 15 amino acids.

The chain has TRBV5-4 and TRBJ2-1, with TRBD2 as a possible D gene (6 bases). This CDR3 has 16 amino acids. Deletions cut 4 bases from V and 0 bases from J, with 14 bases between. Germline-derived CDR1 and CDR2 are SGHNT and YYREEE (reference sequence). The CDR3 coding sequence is TGTGCCAGCAGCACCCCTGCGGGAAGCTCCTACAATGAGCAGTTCTTC. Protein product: CASSTPAGSSYNEQFF.

Here the CDR3 DNA reads TGTGCCAGCAGCCGCAACCCTTTCACAGATACGCAGTATTTT. Translating gives CASSRNPFTDTQYF. The chain has TRBV3-1 (or the pseudogene TRBV3-2) and TRBJ2-3; the D is unclear. Trimming removed 4 bases at V and 2 bases at J, with 10 bases between. Germline-derived CDR1 and CDR2 are LGHDT and YNNKEL (reference sequence). This CDR3 spans 14 amino acids.